Following are 27 T cell receptor beta chains from one sample sequenced in a study of T cells in Graves' hyperthyroidism and ophthalmopathy. RNA transcripts gave rise to amplified TCR beta CDR3 regions. Using the HTBI primer set, a first-round RT-PCR was run on the TCR CDR3. TCRdb analysed the multiplex PCR reads with MiXCR anew, one entry per CDR3 protein. The sample lists more than 550,000 distinct CDR3 sequences; 15% to 20% were seen once. Material: blood. The receptor source for this set is a woman between 50 and 59 years old with Graves' hyperthyroidism that later progressed to Graves' ophthalmopathy.

This clonotype has ten or more counts. The rearrangement uses TRBV12-3 or TRBV12-4 and TRBJ2-2; the match to TRBD1 covers 8 bases. Trimming cost V 4 bases and J 0 bases; bases outside gene matches: 7. The CDR3 sequence is 17 residues long. Here the CDR3 DNA reads TGTGCCAGCAGTTCAAATCAGGACAGGGCGAACACCGGGGAGCTGTTTTTT. This sequence encodes CASSSNQDRANTGELFF.

The rearrangement links TRBV11-1 to TRBJ2-7, with 7 bases matching TRBD1. CDR1 and CDR2 from the germline V gene are SGHAT and FQDESV (reference sequence). With 4 bases clipped from V and 2 bases from J, the junction kept 14 bases outside the gene matches. The CDR3 is 17 amino acids. The CDR3 region is CASSSSKEYRGPYEQYF. CDR3 sequence (DNA): TGTGCCAGCAGCTCCTCCAAAGAATACAGGGGTCCCTACGAGCAGTACTTC.

This chain links TRBV6-2 or TRBV6-3 with TRBJ2-3, with D possibly being TRBD1 or TRBD2 (6 bases each). Germline CDR1 and CDR2: MNHEY and SVGEGT. V dropped 6 bases and J dropped 4 bases, with 14 bases sitting between them. The CDR3 loop spans 14 amino acids. Here the CDR3 reads CASRLPGAADTQYF. The DNA for the CDR3 is TGTGCCAGCAGGCTCCCGGGGGCAGCAGATACGCAGTATTTT.

This clonotype has ten or more counts. The V gene is TRBV6-1, the J gene TRBJ1-1; D is uncertain. Germline V CDR1 and CDR2: MNHNS, SASEGT. The CDR3 has 15 amino acids. With 3 bases removed from V and 1 base from J, the gap between germline ends came to 12 bases. As DNA, the CDR3 is TGTGCCAGCAGTGAGTTGGTAAAGGGGAACACTGAAGCTTTCTTT. This translates into CASSELVKGNTEAFF.

V and J are TRBV4-1 and TRBJ2-7, with no clear D. This CDR3 spans 15 amino acids. Trimming took off 0 bases at V and 2 bases at J, with 11 bases between the two ends. CDR1 is MGHRA and CDR2 is YSYEKL in the germline V gene. The DNA of the CDR3 is TGCGCCAGCAGCCAAGAGGGCATAACTACCTACGAGCAGTACTTC. Protein: CASSQEGITTYEQYF.

This clonotype was found many times. This sequence joins TRBV27 and TRBJ2-1; the match to TRBD2 covers 10 bases. This CDR3 spans 16 amino acids. Germline V lookup: CDR1 MNHEY, CDR2 SMNVEV (reference sequence). J was trimmed by 4 bases and V by 5 bases; bases with no gene match: 8. The CDR3 is CASSGYSGGKYNEQFF. The CDR3 DNA sequence: TGTGCCAGCAGTGGGTATAGCGGGGGGAAGTACAATGAGCAGTTCTTC.

This clonotype showed up many times. The chain employs TRBV12-3 or TRBV12-4 and TRBJ2-5, with 9 bases fitting TRBD2. This CDR3 is 18 amino acids long. The junction had 11 bases not matched to a gene; V was cut back by 1 base and J by 2 bases. Here the CDR3 DNA reads TGTGCCAGCAGTTTAGGGGCAGGGAGCGGGGGGACGCAAGAGACCCAGTACTTC. It is translated as CASSLGAGSGGTQETQYF.

The chain links TRBV11-2 to TRBJ2-7; TRBD1 matches at 8 bases. The germline gives CDR1 SGHAT, CDR2 FQNNGV. This CDR3 is 15 amino acids long. V dropped 1 base and J dropped 2; count of bases not matched to a gene: 4. CDR3 sequence (DNA): TGTGCCAGCAGCTTAGGACAGGGGCTAACCTACGAGCAGTACTTC. This translates into CASSLGQGLTYEQYF. Using reference TRBV11-2 and TRBJ2-7 for the parts outside the CDR3, the full variable domain is EAGVAQSPRYKIIEKRQSVAFWCNPISGHATLYWYQQILGQGPKLLIQFQNNGVVDDSQLPKDRFSAERLKGVDSTLKIQPAKLEDSAVYLCASSLGQGLTYEQYFGPGTRLTVT.

This clonotype was seen only a few times. The chain carries TRBV15 and TRBJ2-3, with D hard to call. Germline V gene data show CDR1 as LNHNV and CDR2 as YYDKDF (reference sequence). The CDR3 has 16 amino acids. Deletions cut 0 bases from V and 5 bases from J, with 15 bases between. The CDR3 DNA is TGTGCCACCAGCAGAGATGGGCGGCTAGAGCGAGATACGCAGTATTTT. Its protein is CATSRDGRLERDTQYF.

In the case of this clonotype: A much larger clone sits a single nucleotide away, making a read error possible. The chain employs TRBV18 and TRBJ2-5, with D possibly TRBD2 on 5 matching bases. CDR3 size: 12 residues. Germline V gives CDR1 KGHSH, CDR2 LQKENI. The CDR3 DNA follows: TGTGCCAGCTCACGAGTGGAGGAGACCCGGTACTTC. Translation: CASSRVEETRYF.

The chain combines TRBV28 with TRBJ1-2, with a tentative D call TRBD1 (5 bases). CDR3 length: 15 residues. V lost 6 bases and J 4 bases, leaving 18 bases between the germline ends. Germline V gene lookup returns CDR1 MDHEN and CDR2 SYDVKM. This CDR3 is CASSQDVRGTYGYTF. Written as DNA, the CDR3 is TGTGCCAGCAGCCAAGATGTGCGAGGGACCTATGGCTACACCTTC.

This chain uses TRBV9 with TRBJ2-5; perhaps TRBD2 as D (6 bases). CDR1 and CDR2 (germline): SGDLS, YYNGEE. Trimming pared 3 bases from V and 5 bases from J, leaving 14 bases between. This CDR3 has 14 amino acids. In DNA form, the CDR3 reads TGTGCCAGCAGCGCGGGGGACCCAGGGGAGACCCAGTACTTC. Protein sequence: CASSAGDPGETQYF.

This clonotype was seen more than once but under ten times. This chain connects TRBV27 to TRBJ2-1; 9 positions match TRBD1. Germline loops: CDR1 MNHEY, CDR2 SMNVEV (reference sequence). The CDR3 spans 15 residues. Trimming took 5 bases from V and 3 from J; bases not matched to a gene: 5. The CDR3 sequence: CASSLGTGIYNEQFF. The CDR3 nucleotides read TGTGCCAGCAGTCTCGGGACAGGGATCTACAATGAGCAGTTCTTC.

This rearrangement joins TRBV7-9 to TRBJ2-4; weak D call: TRBD1 (6 bases). This CDR3 has 14 amino acids. V lost 4 bases and J 6 bases, leaving 13 bases between the germline ends. Germline-derived CDR1 and CDR2 are SEHNR and FQNEAQ (reference sequence). The chain's CDR3 is CASSSSTGRNIQYF. The CDR3 DNA reads as TGTGCCAGCAGCTCCTCGACAGGCAGAAACATTCAGTACTTC. The complete variable domain, with remaining parts taken from reference TRBV7-9 and TRBJ2-4, reads DTGVSQNPRHKITKRGQNVTFRCDPISEHNRLYWYRQTLGQGPEFLTYFQNEAQLEKSRLLSDRFSAERPKGSFSTLEIQRTEQGDSAMYLCASSSSTGRNIQYFGAGTRLSVL.

This clonotype turned up a few times. The chain uses TRBV12-3 or TRBV12-4 and TRBJ2-1, with 11 positions matching TRBD2. Losses at the gene ends were 1 base for V and 1 base for J; bases not matched to a gene: 3. The CDR3 covers 17 residues. CDR3 region: CASSLGSGGVSYNEQFF. The CDR3 DNA is TGTGCCAGCAGTTTAGGTAGCGGGGGGGTTTCCTACAATGAGCAGTTCTTC.

Regarding this clonotype: In this CDR3 the conserved last residue, phenylalanine or tryptophan, is missing, so a read error is likely. The chain joins TRBV6-1 to TRBJ2-1; no definite D call. Germline lookup yields CDR1 MNHNS and CDR2 SASEGT. The V and J ends lost 7 bases and 2 bases respectively, with 15 bases between them. This CDR3 comprises 15 residues. The CDR3 is CASMAPVGPYNEQFS. The CDR3 coding sequence is TGTGCCAGCATGGCCCCAGTAGGACCCTACAATGAGCAGTTCTCC.

This clonotype was picked up many times. This sequence joins TRBV11-2 and TRBJ2-7, with D unclear. The CDR3 has 15 amino acids. In germline, CDR1 is SGHAT, CDR2 FQNNGV. Trimming left V 0 bases short and J 2 bases short, with 11 bases between. CDR3 protein: CASSLEAGWTYEQYF. DNA of the CDR3: TGTGCCAGCAGCTTAGAGGCAGGCTGGACCTACGAGCAGTACTTC.

This clonotype came up once. V gene TRBV18 combines with J gene TRBJ1-3; no definite D call. The germline V gene encodes CDR1 KGHSH and CDR2 LQKENI. Trimming stripped 4 bases from V and 0 bases from J, with 10 bases between. The CDR3 consists of 15 residues. CDR3 protein: CASSLHYTSGNTIYF. Here the CDR3 DNA reads TGTGCCAGCTCACTCCATTACACCTCTGGAAACACCATATATTTT. Full variable domain (rest looked up from reference TRBV18 and TRBJ1-3): NAGVMQNPRHLVRRRGQEARLRCSPMKGHSHVYWYRQLPEEGLKFMVYLQKENIIDESGMPKERFSAEFPKEGPSILRIQQVVRGDSAAYFCASSLHYTSGNTIYFGEGSWLTVV.

This clonotype was observed many times. V gene TRBV27 combines with J gene TRBJ1-5; D uncertain. Between the trimmed V and J ends, which lost 3 bases and 6 bases, there was a span of 9 bases. The CDR3 has 13 residues. Germline loops: CDR1 MNHEY, CDR2 SMNVEV (reference sequence). CDR3 nucleotide sequence: TGTGCCAGCAGTTTGGGGTCTCGTCAGCCCCAGCATTTT. Protein: CASSLGSRQPQHF.

The rearrangement uses TRBV25-1 and TRBJ1-6, with unresolved D. Trimming took 1 base from V and 8 from J, leaving 6 bases between them. This CDR3 is 13 amino acids long. Germline V gene lookup returns CDR1 MGHDK and CDR2 SYGVNS. CDR3 sequence: CASSEFRDSPLHF. CDR3 bases: TGTGCCAGCAGTGAATTTAGGGATTCACCCCTCCACTTT.

This clonotype has just a few counts. This CDR3 is CASSYLEYNSPLHF. The CDR3 bases are TGTGCCAGCAGTTATCTAGAATATAATTCACCCCTCCACTTT. The rearrangement joins TRBV27 to TRBJ1-6; no firm D call. The ends were cut back, 4 bases at V and 4 bases at J, with 8 bases in the middle. CDR3 length equals 14 residues. The germline V gene has CDR1 MNHEY and CDR2 SMNVEV (reference sequence).

This clonotype was observed a few times. The chain is built from TRBV27 and TRBJ1-1; D possibly corresponds to TRBD1 (5 bases). Germline CDR1 reads MNHEY; CDR2 reads SMNVEV (reference sequence). The CDR3 totals 14 residues. V lost 10 bases to trimming and J lost 7 bases, with 22 bases between them. The CDR3, as DNA: TGTGCCACCACCCCCCTAGGGAGGCAGGGTGAAGCTTTCTTT. It encodes CATTPLGRQGEAFF.

The V and J genes are TRBV18 and TRBJ1-3, with no clear D. The length of the CDR3 is 18 residues. Trimming removed 2 bases at V and 0 bases at J, with 17 bases between. The germline CDR1 and CDR2 sequences are KGHSH and LQKENI. CDR3: CASSPRAQSTVSGNTIYF. As DNA, the CDR3 is TGTGCCAGCTCACCAAGAGCCCAGTCTACGGTCTCTGGAAACACCATATATTTT.

This chain connects TRBV20-1 to TRBJ1-4; D gene uncertain. CDR1 is DFQATT, CDR2 SNEGSKA, per germline (reference sequence). The CDR3 extends over 11 amino acids. V lost 5 bases and J lost 7, with 8 bases in between. Here the CDR3 reads CSAAHSEKLFF. CDR3 nucleotides: TGCAGTGCTGCGCACAGTGAAAAACTGTTTTTT.

The rearrangement joins TRBV5-1 to TRBJ2-2; 8 bases are a match to TRBD1. The V and J ends lost 3 bases and 5 bases, in that order; junction bases with no gene match: 6. This CDR3 is built from 15 residues. Germline V CDR1 and CDR2: SGHRS, YFSETQ. DNA of the CDR3: TGCGCCAGCAGCTACGACAGGGGATGGACCGGGGAGCTGTTTTTT. Its protein product is CASSYDRGWTGELFF.

As concerns this clonotype: A much more abundant neighbour one base away suggests this may be a read error. The chain joins TRBV12-3 or TRBV12-4 to TRBJ1-2; weak D call: TRBD1 (5 bases). V shed 1 base and J shed 5 bases, with 11 bases lying between them. CDR3 length: 14 residues. The CDR3 here is CASSLGPGVYGYTF. DNA of the CDR3: TGTGCCAGCAGTTTAGGACCGGGGGTGTATGGCTACACCTTC.

This chain uses TRBV19 with TRBJ2-3, with D perhaps being TRBD1 or TRBD2 (7 bases each). From germline, CDR1 is LNHDA and CDR2 SQIVND (reference sequence). Trimming stripped 8 bases from V and 6 bases from J, with 21 bases between. The CDR3 runs to 15 residues. The CDR3 spells CASRRTGGGVDTQYF. For the CDR3, the DNA is TGTGCCAGTCGTAGGACAGGTGGGGGGGTCGATACGCAGTATTTT.